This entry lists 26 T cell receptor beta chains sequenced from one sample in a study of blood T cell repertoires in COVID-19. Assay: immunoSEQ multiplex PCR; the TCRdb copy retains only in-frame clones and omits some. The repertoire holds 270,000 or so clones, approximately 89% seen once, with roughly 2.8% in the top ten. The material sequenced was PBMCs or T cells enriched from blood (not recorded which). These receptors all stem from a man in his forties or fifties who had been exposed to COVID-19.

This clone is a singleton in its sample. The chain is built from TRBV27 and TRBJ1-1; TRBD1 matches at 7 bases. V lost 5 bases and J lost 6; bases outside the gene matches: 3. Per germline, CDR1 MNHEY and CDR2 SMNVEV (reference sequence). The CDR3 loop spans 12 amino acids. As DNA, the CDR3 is TGTGCCAGCAGTGTCACAGGGGCTGAAGCTTTCTTT. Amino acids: CASSVTGAEAFF.

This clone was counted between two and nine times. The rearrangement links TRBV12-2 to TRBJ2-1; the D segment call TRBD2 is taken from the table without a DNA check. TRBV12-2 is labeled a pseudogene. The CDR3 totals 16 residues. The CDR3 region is CASSNGSAGGPNEQFF. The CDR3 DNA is TGTGCAAGTAGTAATGGGTCCGCGGGAGGGCCAAATGAGCAGTTCTTC.

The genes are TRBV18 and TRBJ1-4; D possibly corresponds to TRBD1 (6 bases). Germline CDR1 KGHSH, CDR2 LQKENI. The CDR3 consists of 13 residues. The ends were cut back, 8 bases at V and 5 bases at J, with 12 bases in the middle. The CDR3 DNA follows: TGTGCCAGCCGAGGACAGCTAAATGAAAAACTGTTTTTT. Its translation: CASRGQLNEKLFF.

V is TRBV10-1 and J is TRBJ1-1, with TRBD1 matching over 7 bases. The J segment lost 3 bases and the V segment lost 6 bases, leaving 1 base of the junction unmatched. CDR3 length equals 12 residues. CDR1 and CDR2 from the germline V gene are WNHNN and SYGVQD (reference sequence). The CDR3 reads CASSTGDTEAFF. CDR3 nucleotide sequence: TGCGCCAGCAGCACAGGGGACACTGAAGCTTTCTTT.

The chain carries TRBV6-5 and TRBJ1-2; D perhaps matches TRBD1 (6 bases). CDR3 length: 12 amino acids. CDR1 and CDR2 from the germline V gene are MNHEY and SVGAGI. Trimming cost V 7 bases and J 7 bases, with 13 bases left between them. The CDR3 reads CASNRVDGGYTF. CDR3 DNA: TGTGCCAGCAACAGGGTGGATGGTGGCTACACCTTC.

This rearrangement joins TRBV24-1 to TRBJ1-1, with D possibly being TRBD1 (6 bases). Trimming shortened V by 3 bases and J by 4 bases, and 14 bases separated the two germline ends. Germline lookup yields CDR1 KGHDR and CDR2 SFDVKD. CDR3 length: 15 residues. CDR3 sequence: CATSDPNRDGTEAFF. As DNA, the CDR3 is TGTGCCACCAGTGATCCCAACAGGGACGGCACTGAAGCTTTCTTT.

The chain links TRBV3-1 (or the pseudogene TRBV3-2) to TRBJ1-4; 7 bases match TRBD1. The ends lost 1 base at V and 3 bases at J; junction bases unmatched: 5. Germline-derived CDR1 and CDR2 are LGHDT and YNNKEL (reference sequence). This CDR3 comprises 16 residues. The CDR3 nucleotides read TGTGCCAGCAGCCAAGGACAGGGTTTAGCTAATGAAAAACTGTTTTTT. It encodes CASSQGQGLANEKLFF.

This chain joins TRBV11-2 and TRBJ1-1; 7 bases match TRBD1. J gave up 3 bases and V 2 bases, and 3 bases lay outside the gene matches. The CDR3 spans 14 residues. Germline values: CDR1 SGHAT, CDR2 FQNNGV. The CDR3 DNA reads TGTGCCAGCAGCTTACCGCAGGGGGACACTGAAGCTTTCTTT. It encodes CASSLPQGDTEAFF.

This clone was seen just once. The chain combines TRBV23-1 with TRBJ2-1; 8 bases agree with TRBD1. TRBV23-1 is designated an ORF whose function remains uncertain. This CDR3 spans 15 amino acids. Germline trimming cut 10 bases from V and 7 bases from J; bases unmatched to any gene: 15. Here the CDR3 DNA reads TGCGCCATCAAGTCGGTGGGGACAGGTACGAATGAGCAGTTCTTC. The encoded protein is CAIKSVGTGTNEQFF.

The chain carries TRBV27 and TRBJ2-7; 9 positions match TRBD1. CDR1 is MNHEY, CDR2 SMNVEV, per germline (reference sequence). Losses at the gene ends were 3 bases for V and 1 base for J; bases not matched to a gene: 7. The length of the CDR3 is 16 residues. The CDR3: CASSFAPGQGSYEQYF. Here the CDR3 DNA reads TGTGCCAGCAGTTTCGCACCGGGACAGGGTTCCTACGAGCAGTACTTC.

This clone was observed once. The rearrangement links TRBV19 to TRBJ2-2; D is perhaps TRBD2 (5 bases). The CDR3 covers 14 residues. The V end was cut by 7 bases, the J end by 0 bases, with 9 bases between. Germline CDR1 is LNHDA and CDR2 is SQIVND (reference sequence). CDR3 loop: CASTELANTGELFF. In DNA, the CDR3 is TGTGCCAGTACGGAACTAGCGAACACCGGGGAGCTGTTTTTT.

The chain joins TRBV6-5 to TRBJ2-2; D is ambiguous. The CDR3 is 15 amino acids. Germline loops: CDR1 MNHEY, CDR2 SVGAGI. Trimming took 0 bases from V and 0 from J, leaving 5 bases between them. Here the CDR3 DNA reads TGTGCCAGCAGTTACTCTCGCGCGAACACCGGGGAGCTGTTTTTT. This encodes CASSYSRANTGELFF.

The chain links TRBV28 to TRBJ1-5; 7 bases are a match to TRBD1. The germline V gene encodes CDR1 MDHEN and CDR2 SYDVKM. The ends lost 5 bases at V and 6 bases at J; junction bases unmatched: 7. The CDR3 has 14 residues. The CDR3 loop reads CASSLRQGGQPQHF. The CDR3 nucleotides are TGTGCCAGCAGTCTTCGACAGGGTGGTCAGCCCCAGCATTTT.

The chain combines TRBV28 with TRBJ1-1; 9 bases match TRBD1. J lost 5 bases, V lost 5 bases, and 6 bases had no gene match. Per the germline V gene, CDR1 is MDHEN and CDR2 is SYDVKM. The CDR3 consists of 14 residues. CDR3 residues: CASSLGQGWTEAFF. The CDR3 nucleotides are TGTGCCAGCAGTCTGGGACAGGGTTGGACTGAAGCTTTCTTT.

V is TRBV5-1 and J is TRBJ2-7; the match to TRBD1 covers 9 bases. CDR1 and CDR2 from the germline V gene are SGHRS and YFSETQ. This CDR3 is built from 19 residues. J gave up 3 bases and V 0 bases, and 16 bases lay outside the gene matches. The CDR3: CASSLEVVLPGQGYYEQYF. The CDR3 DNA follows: TGCGCCAGCAGCTTGGAGGTTGTATTACCGGGACAGGGCTACTACGAGCAGTACTTC. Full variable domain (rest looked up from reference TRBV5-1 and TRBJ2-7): KAGVTQTPRYLIKTRGQQVTLSCSPISGHRSVSWYQQTPGQGLQFLFEYFSETQRNKGNFPGRFSGRQFSNSRSEMNVSTLELGDSALYLCASSLEVVLPGQGYYEQYFGPGTRLTVT.

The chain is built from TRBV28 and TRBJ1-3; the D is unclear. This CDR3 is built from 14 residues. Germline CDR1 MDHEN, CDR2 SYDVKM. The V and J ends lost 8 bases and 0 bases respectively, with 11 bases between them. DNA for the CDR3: TGTGCCAGCTGGGCGGGTCTCTCTGGAAACACCATATATTTT. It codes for CASWAGLSGNTIYF.

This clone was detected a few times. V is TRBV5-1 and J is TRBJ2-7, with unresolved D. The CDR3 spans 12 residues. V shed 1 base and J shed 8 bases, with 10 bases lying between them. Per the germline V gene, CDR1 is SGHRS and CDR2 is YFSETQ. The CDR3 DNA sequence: TGCGCCAGCAGCTTGCCCAGAACGAAGCAGTACTTC. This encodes CASSLPRTKQYF.

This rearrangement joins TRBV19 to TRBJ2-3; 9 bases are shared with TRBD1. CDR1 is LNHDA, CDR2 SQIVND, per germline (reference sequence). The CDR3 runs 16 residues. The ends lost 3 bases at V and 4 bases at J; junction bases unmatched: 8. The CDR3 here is CASSIFGQGRSDTQYF. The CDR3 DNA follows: TGTGCCAGTAGTATCTTCGGACAGGGGAGGTCAGATACGCAGTATTTT.

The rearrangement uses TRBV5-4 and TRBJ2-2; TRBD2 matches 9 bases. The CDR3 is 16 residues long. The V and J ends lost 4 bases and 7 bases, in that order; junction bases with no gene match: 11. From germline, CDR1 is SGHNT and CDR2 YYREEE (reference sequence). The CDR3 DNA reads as TGTGCCAGCAGCCCACGCGGGGGGGGCTCAGGCGGGGAGCTGTTTTTT. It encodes CASSPRGGGSGGELFF.

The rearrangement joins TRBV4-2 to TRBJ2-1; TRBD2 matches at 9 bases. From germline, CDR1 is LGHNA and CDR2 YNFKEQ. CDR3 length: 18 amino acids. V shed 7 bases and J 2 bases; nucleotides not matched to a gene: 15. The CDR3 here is CASTRSPSGISPYNEQFF. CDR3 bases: TGTGCCAGCACCAGATCCCCTAGCGGGATAAGCCCCTACAATGAGCAGTTCTTC.

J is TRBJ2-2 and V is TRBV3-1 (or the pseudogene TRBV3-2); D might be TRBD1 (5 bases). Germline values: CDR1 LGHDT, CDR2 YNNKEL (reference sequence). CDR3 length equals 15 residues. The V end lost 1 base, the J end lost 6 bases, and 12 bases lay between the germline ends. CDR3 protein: CASSQGGGIPGELFF. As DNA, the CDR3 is TGTGCCAGCAGCCAAGGGGGCGGAATCCCCGGGGAGCTGTTTTTT.

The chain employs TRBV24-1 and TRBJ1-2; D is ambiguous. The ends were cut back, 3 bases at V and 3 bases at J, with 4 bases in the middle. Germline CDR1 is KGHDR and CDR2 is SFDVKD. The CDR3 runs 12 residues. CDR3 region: CATSDTDYGYTF. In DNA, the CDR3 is TGTGCCACCAGTGATACAGACTATGGCTACACCTTC.

CDR3 nucleotides: TGTGCCAGCAGCTTAGCCGCGGGACAGACTACAGCTAACTATGGCTACACCTTC. Translation gives CASSLAAGQTTANYGYTF. This chain connects TRBV7-2 to TRBJ1-2; 7 nucleotides align to TRBD1. Per the germline V gene, CDR1 is SGHTA and CDR2 is FQGNSA. With V trimmed by 0 bases and J by 0 bases, 10 bases remained unmatched. This CDR3 spans 18 amino acids.

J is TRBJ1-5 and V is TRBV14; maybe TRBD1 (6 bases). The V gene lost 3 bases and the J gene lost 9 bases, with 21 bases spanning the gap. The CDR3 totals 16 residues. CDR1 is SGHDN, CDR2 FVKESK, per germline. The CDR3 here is CASSHGTTGGLGPQHF. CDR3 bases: TGTGCCAGCAGCCACGGTACGACAGGCGGGTTAGGGCCCCAGCATTTT.

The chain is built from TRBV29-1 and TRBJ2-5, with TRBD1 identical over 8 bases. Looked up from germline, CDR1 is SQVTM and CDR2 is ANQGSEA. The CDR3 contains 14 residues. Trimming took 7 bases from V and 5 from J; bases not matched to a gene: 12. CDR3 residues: CSARDRMGRETQYF. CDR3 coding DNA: TGCAGCGCCCGGGACAGGATGGGTCGGGAGACCCAGTACTTC.

The CDR3 loop is CASSQGLADTNEQFF. CDR3 bases: TGTGCCAGCAGCCAAGGACTAGCAGATACCAATGAGCAGTTCTTC. The rearrangement links TRBV7-6 to TRBJ2-1; 8 bases are shared with TRBD2. CDR1 and CDR2 from the germline V gene are SGHVS and FNYEAQ. J gave up 6 bases and V 5 bases, and 9 bases lay outside the gene matches. This CDR3 has 15 residues.